These 23 T cell receptor beta chains were sequenced from one sample in a study of glioma-infiltrating T cells. The iRepertoire nested amplicon-rescue multiplex PCR amplified TCR alpha and beta CDR3s from RNA. TCRdb used MiXCR to reprocess the multiplex PCR reads, holding one entry per CDR3 protein. The profile shows about 190,000 distinct CDR3 sequences, approximately 30% of them singletons. Sequenced sample: glioma tissue, nonneoplastic brain tissue, or PBMCs (not recorded which). The receptor source for this set is a human donor with low-grade glioma or glioblastoma, undergoing nonglioma brain surgery, or in good health (not recorded which).

The chain combines TRBV5-6 with TRBJ1-2; 9 nucleotides match TRBD1. V shed 5 bases and J 8 bases; nucleotides not matched to a gene: 4. CDR1 SGHDT and CDR2 YYEEEE come from the germline V gene. The CDR3 consists of 12 residues. The CDR3 spells CASSWTGVGYTF. In DNA, the CDR3 is TGTGCCAGCAGTTGGACAGGGGTCGGCTACACCTTC.

The chain employs TRBV19 and TRBJ1-3; no reliable D call. The CDR3 is made up of 13 amino acids. V was trimmed by 7 bases and J by 3 bases, leaving 10 bases between them. The germline CDR1 and CDR2 sequences are LNHDA and SQIVND (reference sequence). In DNA form, the CDR3 reads TGTGCCAGTATCGGCCCTTTTGGAAACACCATATATTTT. Encoded protein: CASIGPFGNTIYF.

This clonotype was counted ten times or more. The chain joins TRBV20-1 to TRBJ1-1; D is unclear. This CDR3 has 12 amino acids. V was shortened by 7 bases and J by 4 bases, with 13 bases between the two germline ends. Per the germline V gene, CDR1 is DFQATT and CDR2 is SNEGSKA (reference sequence). The chain's CDR3 is CSVWLLGTEAFF. The CDR3 region has the DNA TGCAGTGTTTGGTTGCTGGGCACTGAAGCTTTCTTT.

This clonotype was recorded many times. The chain joins TRBV28 to TRBJ1-5; D is ambiguous. V was shortened by 5 bases and J by 3 bases, with 2 bases between the two germline ends. Germline CDR1 reads MDHEN; CDR2 reads SYDVKM. The CDR3 is 11 residues long. CDR3 amino acids: CASSDNQPQHF. CDR3 nucleotide sequence: TGTGCCAGCAGTGACAATCAGCCCCAGCATTTT.

In its sample, this clonotype was seen many times. The rearrangement uses TRBV20-1 and TRBJ1-2; D is possibly TRBD1 (5 bases). The V gene's germline CDR1 is DFQATT and CDR2 SNEGSKA (reference sequence). The CDR3 runs 14 residues. The V and J ends lost 2 bases and 1 base respectively, with 11 bases between them. The CDR3 nucleotides are TGCAGTGCTAGAACTCAGGGCTTTAACTATGGCTACACCTTC. Its protein is CSARTQGFNYGYTF.

This clonotype was recorded a few times. This chain uses TRBV7-9 with TRBJ2-1; a weak D match, TRBD1 (7 bases). The CDR3 is made up of 15 amino acids. CDR1 and CDR2 (germline): SEHNR, FQNEAQ (reference sequence). The V and J ends lost 4 bases and 9 bases respectively, with 19 bases between them. This chain's CDR3 is CASSWRGGQGVEQFF. CDR3 bases: TGTGCCAGCAGCTGGAGAGGAGGGCAGGGGGTTGAGCAGTTCTTC.

This clonotype was seen at least ten times. V gene TRBV10-3 combines with J gene TRBJ1-2, with TRBD1 identical over 7 bases. Germline assignment: CDR1 ENHRY and CDR2 SYGVKD. Trimming took 4 bases from V and 4 from J; bases not matched to a gene: 6. The length of the CDR3 is 14 residues. CDR3 in amino acids: CAISGTGHLYGYTF. The CDR3 DNA follows: TGTGCCATCAGTGGGACAGGACATCTCTATGGCTACACCTTC.

This clonotype was counted at least ten times. The chain employs TRBV5-4 and TRBJ2-3, with D unresolved. Germline CDR1 SGHNT, CDR2 YYREEE (reference sequence). Trimming took off 0 bases at V and 2 bases at J, with 13 bases between the two ends. The CDR3 is made up of 16 amino acids. Here the CDR3 reads CASSLARAAHTDTQYF. In nucleotides, the CDR3 is TGTGCCAGCAGCTTGGCTCGGGCAGCACACACAGATACGCAGTATTTT.

To note about this clonotype: Since a much larger clone is just one base distant, this may be a read error. This sequence joins TRBV28 and TRBJ2-7; 12 bases line up with TRBD2. The CDR3 runs 15 residues. V lost 3 bases to trimming and J lost 7 bases; unmatched junction nucleotides: 7. From germline, CDR1 is MDHEN and CDR2 SYDVKM. CDR3 DNA: TGTGCCAGCAGTTTGGTGACTAGCGGGAGCGAAGAGCAGTACTTC. Translation: CASSLVTSGSEEQYF.

The gene calls are TRBV7-9 and TRBJ1-5; no definite D call. V lost 5 bases to trimming and J lost 4 bases, with 12 bases between them. Per the germline V gene, CDR1 is SEHNR and CDR2 is FQNEAQ (reference sequence). The CDR3 length is 14 residues. In DNA, the CDR3 is TGTGCCAGCAGCCCCGACAAAAGAAATCAGCCCCAGCATTTT. Amino acids: CASSPDKRNQPQHF. The full variable domain, completed using reference TRBV7-9 and TRBJ1-5, is DTGVSQNPRHKITKRGQNVTFRCDPISEHNRLYWYRQTLGQGPEFLTYFQNEAQLEKSRLLSDRFSAERPKGSFSTLEIQRTEQGDSAMYLCASSPDKRNQPQHFGDGTRLSIL.

This clonotype was picked up many times. The V call is TRBV28, the J call TRBJ2-5; no clear D gene. Trimming removed 5 bases at V and 2 bases at J, with 18 bases between. Germline CDR1 reads MDHEN; CDR2 reads SYDVKM. The CDR3 is 16 residues long. The CDR3 DNA sequence: TGTGCCAGCAGTGGGGTACTCGGCAGGCAACAAGAGACCCAGTACTTC. It translates to CASSGVLGRQQETQYF. Variable domain in full (rest from reference TRBV28 and TRBJ2-5): DVKVTQSSRYLVKRTGEKVFLECVQDMDHENMFWYRQDPGLGLRLIYFSYDVKMKEKGDIPEGYSVSREKKERFSLILESASTNQTSMYLCASSGVLGRQQETQYFGPGTRLLVL.

This clonotype was counted ten times or more. The rearrangement joins TRBV6-2 or TRBV6-3 to TRBJ1-1; D gene unclear. Germline V gene sequence: CDR1 MNHEY, CDR2 SVGEGT. The CDR3 runs 12 residues. V was trimmed by 6 bases and J by 2 bases, leaving 7 bases between them. CDR3 sequence: CASSEPNTEAFF. CDR3 coding DNA: TGTGCCAGCAGCGAACCAAACACTGAAGCTTTCTTT.

The chain recombines TRBV7-9 with TRBJ2-5; 9 positions match TRBD1. Losses at the gene ends were 5 bases for V and 2 bases for J; bases not matched to a gene: 6. From germline, CDR1 is SEHNR and CDR2 FQNEAQ (reference sequence). The CDR3 consists of 15 residues. CDR3 residues: CASSHRDRDQETQYF. The CDR3, as DNA: TGTGCCAGCAGCCACCGGGACAGGGATCAAGAGACCCAGTACTTC.

J is TRBJ2-1 and V is TRBV6-1; 9 bases are shared with TRBD2. The V segment lost 9 bases and the J segment 3 bases; nucleotides outside the gene matches: 12. The CDR3 totals 16 residues. Germline assignment: CDR1 MNHNS and CDR2 SASEGT. DNA for the CDR3: TGTGCCAGTCCTGATCGTAGCGGGAGTTACTACAATGAGCAGTTCTTC. Its protein product is CASPDRSGSYYNEQFF.

This clonotype was detected many times. The V gene is TRBV28, the J gene TRBJ1-3; 10 positions match TRBD1. Looked up from germline, CDR1 is MDHEN and CDR2 is SYDVKM. The V gene end was trimmed by 7 bases and the J gene end by 2 bases; junction bases not matched to a gene: 11. The CDR3 has 17 amino acids. The CDR3 loop reads CASNNPGQGIPGNTIYF. In DNA, the CDR3 is TGTGCCAGCAATAATCCGGGACAGGGGATCCCTGGAAACACCATATATTTT.

Regarding this clonotype: A much larger clone sits a single nucleotide away, making a read error possible. The V and J genes are TRBV3-1 and TRBJ2-1; D may be TRBD1 (5 bases). This CDR3 has 14 amino acids. The germline CDR1 and CDR2 sequences are LGHDT and YNNKEL (reference sequence). Trimming pared 4 bases from V and 7 bases from J, leaving 14 bases between. The CDR3 DNA reads as TGTGCCAGCAGCCTCCACAGGCAATTAAATGAGCAGTTCTTC. Its protein is CASSLHRQLNEQFF.

V and J are TRBV20-1 and TRBJ2-7; D is unresolved. Trimming shortened V by 8 bases and J by 1 base, and 15 bases separated the two germline ends. The germline CDR1 and CDR2 sequences are DFQATT and SNEGSKA (reference sequence). CDR3 length equals 13 residues. The CDR3 region is CSSIGLESYEQYF. The CDR3, as DNA: TGCAGTTCTATCGGCCTAGAATCCTACGAGCAGTACTTC.

There are many counts of this clonotype. V is TRBV3-1 and J is TRBJ2-6; D gene unclear. Germline values: CDR1 LGHDT, CDR2 YNNKEL (reference sequence). V lost 2 bases and J 1 base, leaving 9 bases between the germline ends. The CDR3 is 16 residues long. CDR3 in DNA: TGTGCCAGCAGCCAATTTGTAGGGTCTGGGGCCAACGTCCTGACTTTC. Its translation is CASSQFVGSGANVLTF.

Only a few counts were recorded for this clonotype. A read error may produce the germline difference seen at one junction end. The chain recombines TRBV13 with TRBJ2-7, with D unclear. Germline CDR1 is PRHDT and CDR2 is FYEKMQ (reference sequence). The CDR3 has 14 amino acids. The CDR3 sequence: CTSSTSGRAYEQYF. CDR3 nucleotides: TGTACCAGCAGCACCTCCGGTAGAGCCTACGAGCAGTACTTC. The complete variable domain, with remaining parts taken from reference TRBV13 and TRBJ2-7, reads AAGVIQSPRHLIKEKRETATLKCYPIPRHDTVYWYQQGPGQDPQFLISFYEKMQSDKGSIPDRFSAQQFSDYHSELNMSSLELGDSALYFCTSSTSGRAYEQYFGPGTRLTVT.

The chain carries TRBV30 and TRBJ1-5, with a tentative D call TRBD1 (6 bases). The CDR3 spans 16 residues. CDR1 and CDR2 (germline): GTSNPN, SVGIG (reference sequence). V lost 2 bases and J lost 2, with 16 bases in between. CDR3 bases: TGTGCCTGGAGTATAAAAAGGGGGGGCGGCAATCAGCCCCAGCATTTT. Translating gives CAWSIKRGGGNQPQHF.

As for this clonotype: A much larger clone lies a single base off, so this may be a read error. This chain connects TRBV7-9 to TRBJ2-7; D perhaps matches TRBD2 (6 bases). The CDR3 consists of 16 residues. The germline CDR1 and CDR2 sequences are SEHNR and FQNEAQ (reference sequence). With 3 bases removed from V and 0 bases from J, the gap between germline ends came to 15 bases. The CDR3 reads CASSFGLSGISYEQYF. The CDR3 bases are TGTGCCAGCAGCTTCGGACTATCGGGTATCTCCTACGAGCAGTACTTC.

This clonotype was counted ten times or more. The gene calls are TRBV7-9 and TRBJ2-5; D remains unclear. CDR1 and CDR2 (germline): SEHNR, FQNEAQ (reference sequence). The CDR3 contains 12 residues. V was shortened by 4 bases and J by 5 bases, with 8 bases between the two germline ends. The CDR3 here is CASSSSGETQYF. Here the CDR3 DNA reads TGTGCCAGCAGCTCCTCCGGTGAGACCCAGTACTTC.

This clonotype was observed a handful of times. The rearrangement links TRBV18 to TRBJ2-7, with 10 bases lining up with TRBD1. CDR1 and CDR2 (germline): KGHSH, LQKENI. V lost 6 bases to trimming and J lost 4 bases; unmatched junction nucleotides: 3. The CDR3 has 13 amino acids. CDR3: CASSGTGAYEQYF. The CDR3 nucleotides read TGTGCCAGCTCCGGGACAGGGGCTTACGAGCAGTACTTC.